This T cell receptor (beta chain) is from a study of blood T cells in healthy people across ages. V dropped 0 bases and J dropped 6 bases, with 24 bases sitting between them. The CDR3 length is 19 residues. Germline loops: CDR1 MGHRA, CDR2 YSYEKL. Through a sample-barcoded 5' primer and a J-beta primer mix, a second PCR was run for roughly 6 to 12 cycles. TCRdb called the 5' RACE reads again in MiXCR, with one record for every CDR3 protein. The table lists about 1,400,000 distinct CDR3 sequences, approximately 63% of them singletons. The rearrangement joins TRBV4-1 to TRBJ1-5; possible D gene TRBD1, 5 bases. The TCR originated in a young man in good health. Sequenced: blood. In DNA form, the CDR3 reads TGCGCCAGCAGCCAAGATATGGTCGGGCAGGGACTCCTTGGTCAGCCCCAGCATTTT. This sequence encodes CASSQDMVGQGLLGQPQHF.